One and the same sample provided the 25 T cell receptor beta chains below, sequenced in a study of blood T cell repertoires in COVID-19. Repertoires were generated with immunoSEQ multiplex PCR, while TCRdb's copy carries only in-frame clones and drops some. This table holds 150,000 to 200,000 clones, roughly 84% found once. Sequencing was done on a sample of peripheral blood. These receptors all stem from a human donor with acute or convalescent COVID-19. The donor label of this sample is uncertain.

The V call is TRBV28, the J call TRBJ2-7, with 8 bases aligning to TRBD1. J was trimmed by 2 bases and V by 5 bases; bases with no gene match: 5. Germline CDR1 reads MDHEN; CDR2 reads SYDVKM. This CDR3 region has 14 residues. The CDR3 sequence: CASSQQGGPYEQYF. The CDR3 nucleotides read TGTGCCAGCAGTCAACAGGGGGGTCCCTACGAGCAGTACTTC.

V and J are TRBV27 and TRBJ2-1, with 9 nucleotides matching TRBD1. This CDR3 comprises 14 residues. J gave up 7 bases and V 5 bases, and 6 bases lay outside the gene matches. CDR1 MNHEY and CDR2 SMNVEV come from the germline V gene (reference sequence). The CDR3 loop is CASSGPGQGNEQFF. CDR3 DNA sequence: TGTGCCAGCAGTGGACCGGGACAGGGAAATGAGCAGTTCTTC.

V is TRBV7-2 and J is TRBJ2-3, with a weak D call TRBD1 (6 bases). CDR1 is SGHTA and CDR2 is FQGNSA in the germline V gene. There are 15 residues in the CDR3. V was shortened by 5 bases and J by 2 bases, with 14 bases between the two germline ends. The CDR3 DNA is TGTGCCAGCAGCCCCGCATTGGGGGCCACAGATACGCAGTATTTT. Its protein is CASSPALGATDTQYF.

This chain uses TRBV27 with TRBJ1-4, with unresolved D. From germline, CDR1 is MNHEY and CDR2 SMNVEV (reference sequence). The CDR3 loop spans 13 amino acids. With 3 bases removed from V and 0 bases from J, the gap between germline ends came to 2 bases. The CDR3 sequence: CASSFTTNEKLFF. The CDR3, as DNA: TGTGCCAGCAGTTTCACAACTAATGAAAAACTGTTTTTT.

In this sample, this clone turned up a few times. This chain uses TRBV2 with TRBJ2-7; 10 nucleotides align to TRBD2. Trimming took 2 bases from V and 6 from J; bases not matched to a gene: 10. The V gene's germline CDR1 is SNHLY and CDR2 FYNNEI. This CDR3 has 16 amino acids. The chain's CDR3 is CASSEPRLAGEGEQYF. The CDR3 nucleotides read TGTGCCAGCAGTGAACCCCGCCTAGCGGGAGAGGGCGAGCAGTACTTC.

Here the CDR3 reads CASSPTGGSSGNTIYF. The CDR3 region has the DNA TGTGCCAGCAGTCCCACAGGGGGCTCATCTGGAAACACCATATATTTT. The chain carries TRBV28 and TRBJ1-3; 9 bases agree with TRBD1. Per the germline V gene, CDR1 is MDHEN and CDR2 is SYDVKM. The V segment lost 5 bases and the J segment 1 base; nucleotides outside the gene matches: 6. The CDR3 runs 16 residues.

The rearrangement joins TRBV21-1 to TRBJ2-2; the table assigns TRBD1, which was not confirmed against the DNA. TRBV21-1 represents a pseudogene. The CDR3 covers 14 residues. CDR3 residues: CASSKNRATGELFF. CDR3 DNA: TGTGCCAGCAGCAAAAACAGGGCCACCGGGGAGCTGTTTTTT.

V usage is TRBV7-6 and J usage is TRBJ2-2; 14 bases agree with TRBD2. Germline-derived CDR1 and CDR2 are SGHVS and FNYEAQ. The CDR3 spans 17 residues. V lost 5 bases, J lost 6 bases, and 8 bases stayed unmatched. The CDR3 nucleotides are TGTGCCAGCAGCCCGGGACTAGCGGGAGTTTGGGCCGGGGAGCTGTTTTTT. This gives the protein CASSPGLAGVWAGELFF.

The rearrangement links TRBV3-1 (or the pseudogene TRBV3-2) to TRBJ2-2; TRBD2 matches at 14 bases. The CDR3 runs to 17 residues. CDR1 is LGHDT, CDR2 YNNKEL, per germline (reference sequence). V shed 8 bases and J 4 bases; nucleotides not matched to a gene: 9. CDR3 residues: CASGWTSGRRGTGELFF. CDR3 DNA: TGTGCCAGCGGTTGGACTAGCGGGAGGCGGGGCACCGGGGAGCTGTTTTTT.

The rearrangement uses TRBV6-5 and TRBJ2-7; 10 nucleotides agree with TRBD2. The junction had 5 bases not matched to a gene; V was cut back by 0 bases and J by 3 bases. Germline V CDR1 and CDR2: MNHEY, SVGAGI. The CDR3 is 16 amino acids. In DNA form, the CDR3 reads TGTGCCAGCAGTTACTCGACTAGCGGGTATTTCTACGAGCAGTACTTC. Protein: CASSYSTSGYFYEQYF.

CDR3 loop: CAISETSGEGRGTDTQYF. The CDR3 coding sequence is TGTGCCATCAGTGAGACTAGCGGGGAGGGGCGGGGCACAGATACGCAGTATTTT. The chain uses TRBV10-3 and TRBJ2-3; 10 bases align to TRBD2. This CDR3 spans 18 amino acids. The V gene's germline CDR1 is ENHRY and CDR2 SYGVKD. V shed 2 bases and J 1 base; nucleotides not matched to a gene: 9.

The J gene is TRBJ1-1, the V gene TRBV27; D is possibly TRBD1 (5 bases). CDR1 and CDR2 from the germline V gene are MNHEY and SMNVEV (reference sequence). The CDR3 contains 14 residues. The V gene lost 6 bases and the J gene lost 6 bases, with 17 bases spanning the gap. The CDR3 DNA is TGTGCCAGCAGGATCGACAGACTAGAAGCTGAAGCTTTCTTT. It codes for CASRIDRLEAEAFF.

The chain uses TRBV28 and TRBJ1-1, with D perhaps matching TRBD1 (5 bases). This CDR3 is 15 amino acids long. V lost 2 bases and J lost 4, with 14 bases in between. The V gene's germline CDR1 is MDHEN and CDR2 SYDVKM. The CDR3 loop reads CASSLQRRGITEAFF. The CDR3 coding sequence is TGTGCCAGCAGTTTACAGAGGCGGGGGATCACTGAAGCTTTCTTT.

The table lists this clone with a count of one. This rearrangement joins TRBV3-1 (or the pseudogene TRBV3-2) to TRBJ2-6; 9 bases map to TRBD1. Trimming took 0 bases from V and 2 from J; bases not matched to a gene: 8. This CDR3 has 19 amino acids. Per the germline V gene, CDR1 is LGHDT and CDR2 is YNNKEL (reference sequence). The CDR3 sequence is CASSQDPWGQGAGANVLTF. CDR3 DNA sequence: TGTGCCAGCAGCCAAGATCCGTGGGGACAGGGTGCTGGGGCCAACGTCCTGACTTTC.

The V and J genes are TRBV28 and TRBJ2-3; possible D gene TRBD2, 5 bases. CDR1 is MDHEN, CDR2 SYDVKM, per germline. This CDR3 contains 16 residues. Trimming left V 3 bases short and J 0 bases short, with 13 bases between. CDR3 amino acids: CASSFDLRTSTDTQYF. Here the CDR3 DNA reads TGTGCCAGCAGTTTTGATTTAAGGACTAGCACAGATACGCAGTATTTT.

The chain links TRBV28 to TRBJ1-2; 8 bases are shared with TRBD1. The CDR3 extends over 13 amino acids. CDR1 is MDHEN and CDR2 is SYDVKM in the germline V gene. Losses at the gene ends were 10 bases for V and 3 bases for J; bases not matched to a gene: 7. This CDR3 is CATRTGLDYGYTF. CDR3 coding DNA: TGTGCCACCAGGACAGGGTTGGACTATGGCTACACCTTC.

This chain connects TRBV29-1 to TRBJ2-1, with 13 bases matching TRBD2. The germline V gene encodes CDR1 SQVTM and CDR2 ANQGSEA. CDR3 length equals 16 residues. V lost 4 bases to trimming and J lost 0 bases; unmatched junction nucleotides: 3. CDR3 residues: CSVGLAGGGSYNEQFF. CDR3 DNA sequence: TGCAGCGTTGGACTAGCGGGAGGAGGCTCCTACAATGAGCAGTTCTTC.

As DNA, the CDR3 is TGTGCCAGCAGTGAATTCTCTCAGCCCCAGCATTTT. It yields the protein CASSEFSQPQHF. This chain joins TRBV2 and TRBJ1-5; D unclear. The CDR3 loop spans 12 amino acids. The ends were cut back, 2 bases at V and 6 bases at J, with 5 bases in the middle. CDR1 is SNHLY and CDR2 is FYNNEI in the germline V gene.

The chain carries TRBV7-2 and TRBJ2-1, with D possibly TRBD2 on 5 matching bases. CDR1 and CDR2 from the germline V gene are SGHTA and FQGNSA. The CDR3 runs to 12 residues. Trimming took 5 bases from V and 10 from J, leaving 12 bases between them. In DNA, the CDR3 is TGTGCCAGCAGCCCCCCGGGGAGCGAGCAGTTCTTC. Encoded protein: CASSPPGSEQFF.

J is TRBJ2-6 and V is TRBV21-1; TRBD1, the table's D call, lacks a check against the DNA. TRBV21-1 is a known pseudogene. This CDR3 spans 20 amino acids. The CDR3 spells CASSHPRGQGPFSGANVLTF. The CDR3 DNA follows: TGTGCCAGCAGCCACCCCCGGGGACAGGGACCCTTCTCTGGGGCCAACGTCCTGACTTTC.

V usage is TRBV18 and J usage is TRBJ2-1; 7 bases line up with TRBD2. CDR3 length: 18 amino acids. Germline trimming cut 6 bases from V and 0 bases from J; bases unmatched to any gene: 14. Germline CDR1 KGHSH, CDR2 LQKENI. The CDR3, as DNA: TGTGCCAGCTCGTTGATCAGAGAGGGGAGGGCCTCCTACAATGAGCAGTTCTTC. Translation: CASSLIREGRASYNEQFF.

The chain joins TRBV10-1 to TRBJ2-1; D may be TRBD1 (5 bases). Germline V gene data show CDR1 as WNHNN and CDR2 as SYGVQD (reference sequence). This CDR3 spans 12 amino acids. The V end lost 8 bases, the J end lost 10 bases, and 15 bases lay between the germline ends. CDR3 sequence reads: CASGPGIWEQFF. The CDR3, as DNA: TGCGCCAGCGGCCCAGGGATTTGGGAGCAGTTCTTC.

The CDR3 loop is CASSPLAGGYGYTF. The CDR3 DNA is TGTGCCAGCAGCCCTCTAGCCGGGGGATATGGCTACACCTTC. J is TRBJ1-2 and V is TRBV3-1 (or the pseudogene TRBV3-2), with D possibly TRBD1 on 5 matching bases. The CDR3 loop spans 14 amino acids. Trimming pared 4 bases from V and 5 bases from J, leaving 14 bases between. The germline V gene has CDR1 LGHDT and CDR2 YNNKEL (reference sequence).

The chain carries TRBV10-3 and TRBJ1-2; a possible D gene is TRBD1 (5 bases). V was clipped by 3 bases and J by 3 bases, with 11 bases between them. This CDR3 region has 14 residues. Germline-derived CDR1 and CDR2 are ENHRY and SYGVKD. The CDR3 reads CAISDQGRDYGYTF. The CDR3 DNA reads as TGTGCCATCAGTGATCAGGGCAGGGACTATGGCTACACCTTC.

This clone appeared a few times. V usage is TRBV4-1 and J usage is TRBJ1-4; TRBD1 might be the D (6 bases). The CDR3 length is 17 residues. The V end was cut by 4 bases, the J end by 5 bases, with 20 bases between. Looked up from germline, CDR1 is MGHRA and CDR2 is YSYEKL. CDR3 residues: CASSPLEVRGSNEKLFF. The CDR3 DNA reads TGCGCCAGCAGCCCCCTCGAGGTCAGGGGATCAAATGAAAAACTGTTTTTT.